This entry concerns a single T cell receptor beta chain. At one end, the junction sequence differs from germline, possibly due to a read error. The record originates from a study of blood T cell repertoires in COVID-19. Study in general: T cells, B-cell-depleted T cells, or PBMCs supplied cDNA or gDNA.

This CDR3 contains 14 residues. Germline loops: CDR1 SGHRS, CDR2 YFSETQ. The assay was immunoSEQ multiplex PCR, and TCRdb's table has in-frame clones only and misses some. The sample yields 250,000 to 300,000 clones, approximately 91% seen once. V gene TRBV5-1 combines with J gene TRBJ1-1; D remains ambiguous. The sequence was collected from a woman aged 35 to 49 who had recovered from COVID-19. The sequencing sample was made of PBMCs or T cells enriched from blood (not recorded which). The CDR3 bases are TGCGCCAGCAGCTTGGAAGCGCAGAACGCTGAAGCTTTCTTT. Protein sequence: CASSLEAQNAEAFF.